This T cell receptor (beta chain) stems from a study of T cell responses to AZD1222 COVID-19 vaccine. Notes on the study in general: Regions 160-218 and 743-854 held dominance among vaccine-associated CD4 TCRs, which spanned spike.

A word on this clone: Its antigen is undetermined.

Trimming removed 3 bases at V and 4 bases at J, with 13 bases between. This CDR3 is built from 15 residues. The germline CDR1 and CDR2 sequences are LGHDT and YNNKEL (reference sequence). Repertoires were generated with immunoSEQ multiplex PCR, while TCRdb's copy carries only in-frame clones and drops some. The table lists around 140,000 clones, more than 85% of them singletons. The TCR comes from an adult who received the AZD1222 COVID-19 vaccine. The chain couples TRBV3-1 (or the pseudogene TRBV3-2) to TRBJ2-1, with a possible D match to TRBD2 (6 bases). This material consisted of peripheral blood, taken 28 days after the second AZD1222 dose. CDR3 residues: CASSHLAETYNEQFF. Here the CDR3 DNA reads TGTGCCAGCAGCCATTTAGCGGAAACATACAATGAGCAGTTCTTC.